These T cell receptor beta chains were read from a single sample in a study of OX40 agonist ivuxolimab in advanced cancers. The protocol was immunoSEQ multiplex PCR, while the TCRdb copy is restricted to in-frame clones and leaves out a portion. The sample carries 55,000 to 90,000 clones, approximately 85% recorded once. Material: CD4+ or CD8+ T cells sorted from blood, obtained in a trial of the OX40 agonist ivuxolimab. These receptors originate from an adult with an advanced solid tumor such as melanoma, head and neck, liver or kidney cancer. Each CDR3 is given with its conserved first and last residue. The D gene is left open where the match is weak. Some rows have no size entry. The others give once, few or many, or a class for an expanded clone.

-	TRBV28	TRBJ1-4	-	TGTGCCAGCAGTTTTTACACCCCTGCAACTAATGAAAAACTGTTTTTT	CASSFYTPATNEKLFF
-	TRBV21-1	TRBJ1-2	once	TGTGCCAGCAGCAAATGTGGTAGGGGGCGCAGGGGCTACACCTTC	CASSKCGRGRRGYTF
-	TRBV7-7	TRBJ2-2	-	TGTGCCAGCAGCGAGGGCACCGGGGAGCTGTTTTTT	CASSEGTGELFF
-	TRBV18	TRBJ2-2	-	TGTGCCAGCTCCCCTTCGACTCGCAGGAACACCGGGGAGCTGTTTTTT	CASSPSTRRNTGELFF
-	TRBV18	TRBJ1-1	-	TGTGCCAGCTCAGCAACCGGAGAGGGAGCTTTCTTT	CASSATGEGAFF
TRBD1	TRBV28	TRBJ2-2	-	TGTGCCAGCAAAGGGACAGACAACACCGGGGAGCTGTTTTTT	CASKGTDNTGELFF
-	TRBV11-2	TRBJ2-3	-	TGTGCCAGCAGCTTATTTCCCGGTACGCAGTATTTT	CASSLFPGTQYF
TRBD2	TRBV19	TRBJ2-1	-	TGTGCCAGTAGTACCCCTAGCGGGAGATCGGCCAATGAGCAGTTCTTC	CASSTPSGRSANEQFF
-	TRBV28	TRBJ1-2	-	TGTGCCAGCACCCTCGGGTGGGATGGCTACACCTTC	CASTLGWDGYTF
-	TRBV6-5	TRBJ2-1	-	TGTGCCAGCAGGGACCTCGGGGGTTACAATGAGCAGTTCTTC	CASRDLGGYNEQFF
-	TRBV4-1	TRBJ1-1	-	TGCGCCAGCAGCCAAACCACGGGCAAAGTGTTCTTT	CASSQTTGKVFF
-	TRBV2	TRBJ1-4	-	TGTGCCAGCAAAGGGATTGCAACTAATGAAAAACTGTTTTTT	CASKGIATNEKLFF
TRBD2	TRBV5-6	TRBJ2-1	-	TGTGCCAGCAGCCAACCCTTGGGGCCTAGCGGGAGAGGGGAGCAGTTCTTC	CASSQPLGPSGRGEQFF
-	TRBV6-5	TRBJ1-5	-	TGTGCCAGCGGCGAAGGTCAGCCCCAGCATTTT	CASGEGQPQHF
-	TRBV7-8	TRBJ1-1	-	TGTGCCAGCAGCTTAGCGTGGCAGTCCACCAAAGCTTTCTTT	CASSLAWQSTKAFF
-	TRBV6-1	TRBJ2-6	-	TGTGCCAGCAGCCGAATAAGATCTGGGGCCAACGTCCTGACTTTC	CASSRIRSGANVLTF
TRBD1	TRBV28	TRBJ1-4	-	TGTGCCAGCAGTCCTACAGGGGGCGCGAATGAAAAACTGTTTTTT	CASSPTGGANEKLFF
-	TRBV7-2	TRBJ2-5	-	TGTGCCAGCAGCTTCTTTGAGACCCAGTACTTC	CASSFFETQYF
TRBD2	TRBV6-1	TRBJ2-3	-	TGTGCCAGCCTAGCGGGAGGAAGGTTCGGAGATACGCAGTATTTT	CASLAGGRFGDTQYF
-	TRBV10-3	TRBJ1-5	-	TGTGCCATTTCCCGGGACAGCAATCAGCCCCAGCATTTT	CAISRDSNQPQHF
-	TRBV6-1	TRBJ1-3	once	TGTGCCAGTAGACCGTTCTCTGGAAACACCATATATTTT	CASRPFSGNTIYF
-	TRBV20-1	TRBJ2-7	-	TGCAGTGCTAGCCCGAACGAGCAGTACTTC	CSASPNEQYF
TRBD1	TRBV18	TRBJ2-3	-	TGTGCCAGCCCCCTTGATCAGGGGGCCTCAGATACGCAGTATTTT	CASPLDQGASDTQYF
-	TRBV28	TRBJ1-3	once	TGTGCCAGCAGTTTCGGGGGAAACACCATATATTTT	CASSFGGNTIYF
-	TRBV5-6	TRBJ1-2	-	TGTGCCAGCAGCTGGGACTCCGGACGCGGTGGCTACACCTTC	CASSWDSGRGGYTF
-	TRBV19	TRBJ2-2	-	TGTGCCAGTAGCTCCCGCACCGGGGAGCTGTTTTTT	CASSSRTGELFF
-	TRBV5-1	TRBJ2-1	-	TGCGCCAGCGGACTGGGTGACTCCGACTACAATGAGCAGTTCTTC	CASGLGDSDYNEQFF
-	TRBV27	TRBJ2-1	-	TGTGCCAGCAGTTTATATAAAGGGATCTCCTACAATGAGCAGTTCTTC	CASSLYKGISYNEQFF
TRBD1	TRBV6-1	TRBJ1-5	-	TGTGCCAGCAGAAGGACAGGCCGCAATCAGCCCCAGCATTTT	CASRRTGRNQPQHF
-	TRBV21-1	TRBJ1-1	-	TGTGCCAGCAGCAAAGCGCGTGGGGGCGGCGGAGGCACTGAAGCTTTCTTT	CASSKARGGGGGTEAFF
-	TRBV5-1	TRBJ2-5	once	TGCGCCAGCAGCTTGGACCCGACCCCGGGGGAGACCCAGTACTTC	CASSLDPTPGETQYF
-	TRBV29-1	TRBJ1-5	once	TGCAGCGTTGGTTCCCTTAATCAGCCCCAGCATTTT	CSVGSLNQPQHF
-	TRBV19	TRBJ1-1	-	TGTGCCAGTAGTATAGCGGATGGGACTGAAGCTTTCTTT	CASSIADGTEAFF
TRBD1	TRBV5-1	TRBJ2-7	-	TGCGCCAGCAGCCGACAGGGCGACTACGAGCAGTACTTC	CASSRQGDYEQYF
TRBD1	TRBV5-6	TRBJ1-2	-	TGTGCCAGCAGCTTGGATACCGGGACAGGGGGCAGGAAGGGCTACACCTTC	CASSLDTGTGGRKGYTF
TRBD1	TRBV7-2	TRBJ1-1	-	TGTGCCAGCAGCTTACGGACAGGGGGCGGCACTGAAGCTTTCTTT	CASSLRTGGGTEAFF